Listed here are 23 T cell receptor beta chains from one sample, sequenced in a study of T cells in women clearing cervical HPV infection. Data came from immunoSEQ multiplex PCR; TCRdb stores just in-frame clones and leaves some out. The table lists 40,000 to 60,000 clones. Sample: blood buffy coat. The receptors here all came from a woman between 18 and 75 years old with a cervical HPV16 infection that either progressed to CIN3+ or cleared (not recorded which).

Notes on this clone: The observed sequence ends 3 residues before the CDR3 terminus, with the missing tail filled in from the germline J gene. The chain joins TRBV20-1 to TRBJ1-1; D may be TRBD1 (6 bases). The CDR3 spans 12 residues. The germline V gene encodes CDR1 DFQATT and CDR2 SNEGSKA (reference sequence). The ends were cut back, 6 bases at V and 0 bases at J, with 8 bases in the middle. The sequenced CDR3 bases are TGCAGTGCCCAGGGGATGAACACTGAA. This encodes CSAQGMNTE. The CDR3 in full is CSAQGMNTEAFF.

As concerns this clone: The sequenced fragment ends 3 residues before the CDR3 boundary, so the rest is inferred from the germline J gene. The chain joins TRBV18 to TRBJ1-2; D gene ambiguous. CDR1 and CDR2 from the germline V gene are KGHSH and LQKENI. The CDR3 consists of 12 residues. The sequenced CDR3 bases are TGTGCCAGCTCACCATCACGGCGGGAC. Residues: CASSPSRRD. The whole CDR3 reads CASSPSRRDYTF. Based on the CDR3 plus reference TRBV18 and TRBJ1-2, the full variable domain is NAGVMQNPRHLVRRRGQEARLRCSPMKGHSHVYWYRQLPEEGLKFMVYLQKENIIDESGMPKERFSAEFPKEGPSILRIQQVVRGDSAAYFCASSPSRRDYTFGSGTRLTVV.

Remarks on this clone: The CDR3 extends 3 residues past the end of the read, so its final part is completed from the germline J gene. The genes are TRBV19 and TRBJ2-3; 8 bases fit TRBD2. The CDR3 runs 15 residues. Per the germline V gene, CDR1 is LNHDA and CDR2 is SQIVND (reference sequence). Germline trimming cut 3 bases from V and 1 base from J; bases unmatched to any gene: 3. The CDR3 spells CASSMRGDRTDTQYF. CDR3 bases read: TGTGCCAGTAGTATGCGGGGGGACCGCACAGATACG. Complete variable domain (other parts from reference TRBV19 and TRBJ2-3): DGGITQSPKYLFRKEGQNVTLSCEQNLNHDAMYWYRQDPGQGLRLIYYSQIVNDFQKGDIAEGYSVSREKKESFPLTVTSAQKNPTAFYLCASSMRGDRTDTQYFGPGTRLTVL.

In the case of this clone: Read data end 3 residues before the CDR3 end; the end is taken from the germline J gene. J is TRBJ2-1 and V is TRBV6-2 or TRBV6-3, with D possibly matching TRBD1 (5 bases). Germline values: CDR1 MNHEY, CDR2 SVGEGT. The V end lost 7 bases, the J end lost 7 bases, and 11 bases lay between the germline ends. The CDR3 runs 12 residues. The CDR3 bases that were read are TGTGCCAGCACCCAAAGACAGAATGAG. Amino acid sequence: CASTQRQNE. In full, the CDR3 is CASTQRQNEQFF.

As for this clone: The sequenced fragment ends 3 residues before the CDR3 boundary, so the rest is inferred from the germline J gene. V usage is TRBV2 and J usage is TRBJ2-5; D is unresolved. The CDR3 has 10 residues. The germline V gene has CDR1 SNHLY and CDR2 FYNNEI. The sequenced part of the CDR3 DNA is TGTGCCAGCACGGGTTTCACC. Translating gives CASTGFT. The complete CDR3 protein is CASTGFTQYF.

On this clone itself: The read finishes 3 residues shy of the CDR3 end, and the germline J gene is used to complete it. V is TRBV28 and J is TRBJ1-4; D perhaps matches TRBD1 (5 bases). In germline, CDR1 is MDHEN, CDR2 SYDVKM. CDR3 length equals 12 residues. Between the trimmed V and J ends, which lost 10 bases and 4 bases, there was a span of 10 bases. The sequenced CDR3 bases are TGTGCCACCGGGGGGTATAATGAAAAA. It yields the protein CATGGYNEK. The whole CDR3 reads CATGGYNEKLFF.

Note on this clone: The read gets to within 3 residues of the CDR3 end, and the germline J gene fills in the rest. The rearrangement joins TRBV19 to TRBJ2-4; 8 nucleotides line up with TRBD1. The germline V gene encodes CDR1 LNHDA and CDR2 SQIVND (reference sequence). V shed 6 bases and J 2 bases; nucleotides not matched to a gene: 9. There are 16 residues in the CDR3. The covered CDR3 bases are TGTGCCAGTAGGCCCCGAGACAGGGGTTCCAAAAACATT. The encoded protein is CASRPRDRGSKNI. The whole CDR3 protein is CASRPRDRGSKNIQYF.

As for this clone: Coverage ceases 3 residues before the CDR3 finishes, and the germline J gene fills in the end. The J gene is TRBJ2-2, the V gene TRBV28; 9 nucleotides match TRBD1. The CDR3 runs to 14 residues. The trim removed 7 bases at V and 9 bases at J, leaving 9 bases unmatched. The germline V gene has CDR1 MDHEN and CDR2 SYDVKM. CDR3 DNA (partial): TGTGCCAGCACCTTGGGACAGGGAAACAGGGAG. Amino acids: CASTLGQGNRE. The complete CDR3 reads CASTLGQGNRELFF.

For this clone: The sequence runs out 3 residues before the end of the CDR3; the remainder is reconstructed from the germline J gene. The chain is built from TRBV28 and TRBJ1-2; a possible D gene is TRBD1 (5 bases). This CDR3 is built from 14 residues. The ends were cut back, 7 bases at V and 2 bases at J, with 14 bases in the middle. CDR1 and CDR2 (germline): MDHEN, SYDVKM. The CDR3 loop is CASTWGGRNYGYTF. The CDR3 DNA, read in part, is TGTGCCAGCACCTGGGGGGGGAGGAACTATGGC.

Of note for this clone: Read data end 3 residues before the CDR3 end; the end is taken from the germline J gene. The gene calls are TRBV5-1 and TRBJ2-6, with TRBD2 matching 7 bases. The ends lost 6 bases at V and 2 bases at J; junction bases unmatched: 5. This CDR3 is built from 15 residues. Germline V gene sequence: CDR1 SGHRS, CDR2 YFSETQ. The CDR3 bases that were read are TGCGCCAGCAAAAGGGAGGGGACTGGGGCCAACGTC. Encoded protein: CASKREGTGANV. The whole CDR3 protein is CASKREGTGANVLTF.

This CDR3 is CAHREIYGYTF. The sequenced CDR3 bases are TGTGCCCACAGGGAGATCTATGGC. The chain links TRBV30 to TRBJ1-2; D may be TRBD1 (6 bases). The CDR3 extends 3 residues past the end of the read, so its final part is completed from the germline J gene. Germline CDR1 GTSNPN, CDR2 SVGIG (reference sequence). The CDR3 has 11 amino acids. Trimming took 8 bases from V and 4 from J, leaving 11 bases between them. The full variable domain, in which reference TRBV30 and TRBJ1-2 provide the parts outside the CDR3, is SQTIHQWPATLVQPVGSPLSLECTVEGTSNPNLYWYRQAAGRGLQLLFYSVGIGQISSEVPQNLSASRPQDRQFILSSKKLLLSDSGFYLCAHREIYGYTFGSGTRLTVV.

Concerning this clone: The sequenced fragment ends 3 residues before the CDR3 boundary, so the rest is inferred from the germline J gene. V is TRBV5-4 and J is TRBJ2-7; 8 bases align to TRBD1. The CDR3 is made up of 13 amino acids. With 0 bases clipped from V and 5 bases from J, the junction kept 1 base outside the gene matches. Germline CDR1 SGHNT, CDR2 YYREEE (reference sequence). CDR3 amino acids: CASSLATGDEQYF. CDR3 DNA (partial): TGTGCCAGCAGCTTGGCGACAGGGGACGAG.

The CDR3 DNA, read in part, is TGCGCCAGCAGTGGAGGGGGGGAAGGAGGGGACTCCCCCAATGAG. Translated, it gives CASSGGGEGGDSPNE. From start to end, the CDR3 is CASSGGGEGGDSPNEQFF. The V gene is TRBV10-2, the J gene TRBJ2-1, with D possibly matching TRBD2 (7 bases). The sequence runs out 3 residues before the end of the CDR3; the remainder is reconstructed from the germline J gene. The CDR3 contains 18 residues. Between the trimmed V and J ends, which lost 4 bases and 6 bases, there was a span of 25 bases. Germline V lookup: CDR1 WSHSY, CDR2 SAAADI.

A note on this clone: The read stops 3 residues short of the end of the CDR3; the missing end is completed from the germline J gene. The rearrangement joins TRBV6-2 or TRBV6-3 to TRBJ1-2, with 9 bases that match TRBD1. Per the germline V gene, CDR1 is MNHEY and CDR2 is SVGEGT. The CDR3 loop spans 15 amino acids. The sequenced CDR3 bases are TGTGCCAGCAGGGTCCGGGGGACAGGGTTGCACGAC. Amino acids: CASRVRGTGLHD. The complete CDR3 protein is CASRVRGTGLHDYTF.

Details on this clone: The read ends 3 residues before the CDR3 terminus; that terminus is restored from the germline J gene. The chain recombines TRBV2 with TRBJ2-3; D not certain. Germline values: CDR1 SNHLY, CDR2 FYNNEI. Trimming shortened V by 2 bases and J by 1 base, and 13 bases separated the two germline ends. The CDR3 spans 16 residues. The sequenced part of the CDR3 DNA is TGTGCCAGCAGTGAAACCCTTGGAAGGGGCACAGATACG. This translates into CASSETLGRGTDT. The full CDR3 is CASSETLGRGTDTQYF.

For this clone: The read ends 3 residues before the CDR3 terminus; that terminus is restored from the germline J gene. The chain has TRBV2 and TRBJ1-5; D call uncertain. The CDR3 extends over 14 amino acids. Deletions cut 3 bases from V and 3 bases from J, with 9 bases between. Germline values: CDR1 SNHLY, CDR2 FYNNEI. The covered CDR3 bases are TGTGCCAGCAGTGACAACGAACTCAATCAGCCC. Translation: CASSDNELNQP. The entire CDR3 protein is CASSDNELNQPQHF. The full variable domain, its missing parts supplied by reference TRBV2 and TRBJ1-5, is EPEVTQTPSHQVTQMGQEVILRCVPISNHLYFYWYRQILGQKVEFLVSFYNNEISEKSEIFDDQFSVERPDGSNFTLKIRSTKLEDSAMYFCASSDNELNQPQHFGDGTRLSIL.

Of note for this clone: The CDR3 end lies 3 residues beyond the end of the read and is filled in from the germline J gene. This rearrangement joins TRBV18 to TRBJ1-6; TRBD1 aligns across 7 bases. The germline CDR1 and CDR2 sequences are KGHSH and LQKENI. The CDR3 is made up of 14 amino acids. Trimming took 5 bases from V and 5 from J; bases not matched to a gene: 3. The CDR3 region is CASSSTGNNSPLHF. CDR3 DNA (partial): TGTGCCAGCTCATCGACAGGGAATAATTCACCC.

On this clone itself: The CDR3 extends 3 residues past the end of the read, so its final part is completed from the germline J gene. The chain has TRBV18 and TRBJ1-1; 7 bases fit TRBD1. Germline trimming cut 4 bases from V and 4 bases from J; bases unmatched to any gene: 9. CDR3 length equals 15 residues. Germline lookup yields CDR1 KGHSH and CDR2 LQKENI. Here the CDR3 reads CASSRGQAQTTEAFF. The part of the CDR3 DNA that was read is TGTGCCAGCTCACGAGGACAGGCGCAAACCACTGAA.

Notes on this clone: The sequence runs out 3 residues before the end of the CDR3; the remainder is reconstructed from the germline J gene. The chain joins TRBV19 to TRBJ1-6; D ambiguous. The germline V gene encodes CDR1 LNHDA and CDR2 SQIVND (reference sequence). The CDR3 extends over 13 amino acids. V was clipped by 10 bases and J by 7 bases, with 14 bases between them. The CDR3 bases that were read are TGTGCCACAAAAAGACATGAGAATTCACCC. Its protein product is CATKRHENSP. The CDR3, in full, reads CATKRHENSPLHF.

With respect to this clone: The read comes to an end 3 residues before the CDR3 does, leaving the germline J gene to fill in the end. J is TRBJ1-1 and V is TRBV20-1; D possibly corresponds to TRBD1 (6 bases). V gave up 4 bases and J gave up 7 bases, with 10 bases separating them. This CDR3 contains 11 residues. CDR1 is DFQATT, CDR2 SNEGSKA, per germline (reference sequence). The CDR3 protein is CSAKWGREAFF. The sequenced CDR3 bases are TGCAGTGCTAAGTGGGGGCGTGAA.

Worth noting for this clone: The read is 3 residues too short to cover the CDR3 end, so that end is filled in from the germline J gene. The rearrangement links TRBV5-6 to TRBJ2-5; D is possibly TRBD2 (5 bases). Germline values: CDR1 SGHDT, CDR2 YYEEEE. The CDR3 has 14 residues. This CDR3 is CASSLGGSADTQYF. The sequenced part of the CDR3 DNA is TGTGCCAGCAGCTTGGGGGGTAGCGCAGATACC.

Regarding this clone: At one of its ends the junction is not consistent with the germline gene, which may arise from a read error. The read terminates 3 residues ahead of where the CDR3 ends, so the germline J gene completes it. The V gene is TRBV19, the J gene TRBJ1-5, with D possibly TRBD1 on 6 matching bases. The CDR3 is made up of 16 amino acids. CDR1 and CDR2 from the germline V gene are LNHDA and SQIVND (reference sequence). The CDR3 loop reads CASRRGGGGSNKPQHF. Partial CDR3 DNA: TGTGCCAGTAGGAGGGGGGGCGGGGGCAGCAATAAGCCC.

On this clone itself: The CDR3 extends 3 residues past the end of the read, so its final part is completed from the germline J gene. This chain uses TRBV2 with TRBJ1-5; 9 bases match TRBD1. V lost 6 bases to trimming and J lost 6 bases; unmatched junction nucleotides: 12. The CDR3 consists of 16 residues. CDR1 is SNHLY and CDR2 is FYNNEI in the germline V gene. The sequenced part of the CDR3 DNA is TGTGCCAGCAGGACGGGACAGGGAAACCCACGTCAGCCC. The encoded protein is CASRTGQGNPRQP. The entire CDR3 is CASRTGQGNPRQPQHF.